This T cell receptor (beta chain) is drawn from a study of high-grade serous ovarian cancer treatment subgroups. About the study: On average, approximately 14,000 reads and 6,500 to 8,000 unique TCR beta rearrangements were obtained per sample.

Per the germline V gene, CDR1 is SGHTA and CDR2 is FQGNSA. CDR3 length equals 13 residues. Trimming took off 2 bases at V and 7 bases at J, with 11 bases between the two ends. The table came from immunoSEQ multiplex PCR; TCRdb's copy has only in-frame clones and leaves some out. The sample contains approximately 17,000 clones, 73% of which appear only once. Tumor samples were taken before definitive surgery or chemotherapy. The sequence came from a human donor with high-grade serous ovarian cancer. The rearrangement links TRBV7-2 to TRBJ2-5; D unresolved. Sequencing was performed on tumor tissue. In DNA, the CDR3 is TGTGCCAGCAGCTTATCCAGCCATCGGACCCAGTACTTC. Protein product: CASSLSSHRTQYF.